This TCR beta chain was documented in a study of shared clonotypes between healthy human individuals. Overall study results and limits: Relative to clonotypes present in all four donors, those not shared had lower generation probabilities.

Concerning this clone: Its cognate antigen is unknown.

CDR3 length: 17 amino acids. CDR1 and CDR2 from the germline V gene are LGHNA and YNFKEQ. The V gene end was trimmed by 1 base and the J gene end by 6 bases; junction bases not matched to a gene: 14. Here immunoSEQ multiplex PCR was the method, and the copy in TCRdb shows in-frame clones only, minus some. Here the sample spans about 2.1 million clones, about 93% being singletons. Positively selected for CCR7, the CD45RO-negative cells used as naive CD8 cells excluded terminally differentiated effector memory CD45RA+ cells. This chain uses TRBV4-2 with TRBJ2-7, with 8 bases lining up with TRBD1. The sequence came from a man aged 18 to 29 in good health. Some clones in this sample may be carry-over from other donors' samples. Specimen: naive CD8+ T cells from PBMCs. In nucleotides, the CDR3 is TGTGCCAGCAGCCAAGCCCCCCCCCGGGACAGGTTCTTCGAGCAGTACTTC. Protein product: CASSQAPPRDRFFEQYF.